This entry lists 15 T cell receptor beta chains sequenced from one sample in a study of CD8+CD57+ T cells in acquired aplastic anemia. Both TCR beta VDJ combination and CDR3 sequence profiling were carried out. Genomic DNA was the template for this profiling. TCRdb reprocessed the reads with MiXCR, giving one entry per CDR3 protein. Of approximately 300,000 distinct CDR3 sequences in the sample, roughly 61% were seen once. CD8+CD57+ cell expansion, shown by flow cytometry, had occurred in the patients selected for sequencing. Specimen: sorted CD4+, CD8+, or CD8+CD57+ T cells (not recorded which) from PBMCs. These receptors all stem from a human donor with aplastic anemia.

The chain employs TRBV10-1 and TRBJ1-5, with 9 bases identical to TRBD1. The CDR3 runs 18 residues. CDR1 WNHNN and CDR2 SYGVQD come from the germline V gene (reference sequence). V shed 0 bases, J shed 3 bases, and the junction held 9 bases outside the gene matches. CDR3 DNA: TGCGCCAGCAGTGAGTCGGAAGTACAGGGGGCGGCCAATCAGCCCCAGCATTTT. Translating gives CASSESEVQGAANQPQHF.

This chain uses TRBV29-1 with TRBJ2-5; 8 bases agree with TRBD1. Germline values: CDR1 SQVTM, CDR2 ANQGSEA. V was clipped by 3 bases and J by 6 bases; unmatched bases: 3. There are 12 residues in the CDR3. CDR3 sequence: CSVDRGLQTQYF. CDR3 nucleotides: TGCAGCGTTGACAGGGGGCTACAGACCCAGTACTTC. The whole variable domain, remainder taken from reference TRBV29-1 and TRBJ2-5, is SAVISQKPSRDICQRGTSLTIQCQVDSQVTMMFWYRQQPGQSLTLIATANQGSEATYESGFVIDKFPISRPNLTFSTLTVSNMSPEDSSIYLCSVDRGLQTQYFGPGTRLLVL.

This clonotype was observed at least ten times. The rearrangement joins TRBV2 to TRBJ2-5; D is uncertain. The CDR3 totals 18 residues. The germline V and J ends were trimmed by 4 bases and 2 bases, with 23 bases remaining between them. The V gene's germline CDR1 is SNHLY and CDR2 FYNNEI. Written as DNA, the CDR3 is TGTGCCAGCAGTGCTCAATTAAATCGTAGAGGAAGTCAAGAGACCCAGTACTTC. Its protein is CASSAQLNRRGSQETQYF.

This CDR3 is CASSIVPGSNQPQHF. The CDR3 nucleotides are TGTGCCAGTAGTATTGTCCCAGGGTCGAATCAGCCCCAGCATTTT. The rearrangement links TRBV19 to TRBJ1-5, with D tentatively TRBD1 (5 bases). V gave up 3 bases and J gave up 4 bases, with 13 bases separating them. The length of the CDR3 is 15 residues. The V gene's germline CDR1 is LNHDA and CDR2 SQIVND (reference sequence).

The V gene is TRBV5-1, the J gene TRBJ2-3; 10 bases align to TRBD2. Germline CDR1 SGHRS, CDR2 YFSETQ. The V segment lost 1 base and the J segment 2 bases; nucleotides outside the gene matches: 10. The CDR3 has 18 amino acids. CDR3 residues: CASSLLYGAGGDTDTQYF. The CDR3 DNA follows: TGCGCCAGCAGCTTGTTGTACGGAGCGGGGGGGGACACAGATACGCAGTATTTT. Variable domain in full (rest from reference TRBV5-1 and TRBJ2-3): KAGVTQTPRYLIKTRGQQVTLSCSPISGHRSVSWYQQTPGQGLQFLFEYFSETQRNKGNFPGRFSGRQFSNSRSEMNVSTLELGDSALYLCASSLLYGAGGDTDTQYFGPGTRLTVL.

J is TRBJ2-7 and V is TRBV13; D tentatively reads TRBD1 or TRBD2 (5 bases each). Germline V gene sequence: CDR1 PRHDT, CDR2 FYEKMQ (reference sequence). The CDR3 totals 14 residues. V shed 6 bases and J shed 7 bases, with 19 bases lying between them. The CDR3 region is CASSKPGRLMEQYF. CDR3 DNA: TGTGCCAGCAGTAAACCGGGACGGCTAATGGAGCAGTACTTC. Full variable domain (remainder filled in from reference TRBV13 and TRBJ2-7): AAGVIQSPRHLIKEKRETATLKCYPIPRHDTVYWYQQGPGQDPQFLISFYEKMQSDKGSIPDRFSAQQFSDYHSELNMSSLELGDSALYFCASSKPGRLMEQYFGPGTRLTVT.

The chain joins TRBV10-2 to TRBJ2-1; 13 bases agree with TRBD2. Losses at the gene ends were 1 base for V and 0 bases for J; bases not matched to a gene: 12. There are 21 residues in the CDR3. Germline V lookup: CDR1 WSHSY, CDR2 SAAADI. CDR3 nucleotide sequence: TGCGCCAGCAGTGAGTGTCGGACTAGCGGGAGAATTATCAGCTCCTACAATGAGCAGTTCTTC. Translating gives CASSECRTSGRIISSYNEQFF.

The chain couples TRBV25-1 to TRBJ2-1; 9 bases are a match to TRBD2. The CDR3 runs 15 residues. Germline V gives CDR1 MGHDK, CDR2 SYGVNS. The V segment lost 6 bases and the J segment 1 base; nucleotides outside the gene matches: 4. The DNA for the CDR3 is TGTGCCAGCAGCGTCAGCGGGAGGTCCTACAATGAGCAGTTCTTC. This sequence encodes CASSVSGRSYNEQFF. The whole variable domain, filled in from reference TRBV25-1 and TRBJ2-1, reads EADIYQTPRYLVIGTGKKITLECSQTMGHDKMYWYQQDPGMELHLIHYSYGVNSTEKGDLSSESTVSRIRTEHFPLTLESARPSHTSQYLCASSVSGRSYNEQFFGPGTRLTVL.

In DNA form, the CDR3 reads TGCAGTGCTCAGGGACAGGGCCACGAGCAGTACTTC. Translated: CSAQGQGHEQYF. The V and J genes are TRBV20-1 and TRBJ2-7, with 9 bases lining up with TRBD1. The germline CDR1 and CDR2 sequences are DFQATT and SNEGSKA (reference sequence). Trimming at V came to 5 bases and at J to 5 bases, leaving 4 bases not matched to a gene. The CDR3 is 12 residues long.

V usage is TRBV24-1 and J usage is TRBJ2-2; D gene uncertain. The CDR3 runs 12 residues. Germline values: CDR1 KGHDR, CDR2 SFDVKD. The V end lost 3 bases, the J end lost 7 bases, and 5 bases lay between the germline ends. CDR3 bases: TGTGCCACCAGTGATCCTAGCGGGGAGCTGTTTTTT. Residues: CATSDPSGELFF.

This clonotype was detected many times. The V gene is TRBV2, the J gene TRBJ1-2; D possibly corresponds to TRBD1 (5 bases). The V end lost 8 bases, the J end lost 4 bases, and 17 bases lay between the germline ends. CDR1 SNHLY and CDR2 FYNNEI come from the germline V gene. The CDR3 runs to 14 residues. CDR3 DNA: TGTGCCAGCCGGGACCCATCTTCCAGCTATGGCTACACCTTC. Translating it yields CASRDPSSSYGYTF.

The rearrangement links TRBV28 to TRBJ2-3; 9 nucleotides agree with TRBD1. In germline, CDR1 is MDHEN, CDR2 SYDVKM. The CDR3 extends over 17 amino acids. V lost 5 bases and J lost 2; bases outside the gene matches: 11. The CDR3 loop is CASSGVRDRDITDTQYF. Here the CDR3 DNA reads TGTGCCAGCAGTGGAGTCCGGGACAGGGACATCACAGATACGCAGTATTTT.

The chain couples TRBV29-1 to TRBJ1-2, with 7 bases aligning to TRBD1. This CDR3 is built from 14 residues. The germline CDR1 and CDR2 sequences are SQVTM and ANQGSEA. Trimming removed 6 bases from V and 7 bases from J; junction bases left unmatched: 14. The CDR3 DNA follows: TGCAGCGTCGGGACAGACGAGGGGTGGGGTGGCTACACCTTC. This codes for CSVGTDEGWGGYTF.

This clonotype was picked up many times. The V call is TRBV3-1, the J call TRBJ2-5; D is unresolved. The V gene's germline CDR1 is LGHDT and CDR2 YNNKEL (reference sequence). This CDR3 spans 16 amino acids. V lost 2 bases and J 1 base, leaving 14 bases between the germline ends. The CDR3 loop is CASSQRRFSVQETQYF. The CDR3 nucleotides read TGTGCCAGCAGCCAAAGAAGGTTCTCCGTCCAAGAGACCCAGTACTTC.

Details on this clonotype: The junction departs from the called germline gene at one end, perhaps through a read error. The chain couples TRBV20-1 to TRBJ1-3; D is possibly TRBD1 (5 bases). The CDR3 length is 15 residues. CDR1 and CDR2 from the germline V gene are DFQATT and SNEGSKA (reference sequence). This CDR3 reads CSASVPWRDGNTMYF. The CDR3 DNA reads as TGCAGTGCTAGCGTACCCTGGCGGGACGGAAACACCATGTATTTT.